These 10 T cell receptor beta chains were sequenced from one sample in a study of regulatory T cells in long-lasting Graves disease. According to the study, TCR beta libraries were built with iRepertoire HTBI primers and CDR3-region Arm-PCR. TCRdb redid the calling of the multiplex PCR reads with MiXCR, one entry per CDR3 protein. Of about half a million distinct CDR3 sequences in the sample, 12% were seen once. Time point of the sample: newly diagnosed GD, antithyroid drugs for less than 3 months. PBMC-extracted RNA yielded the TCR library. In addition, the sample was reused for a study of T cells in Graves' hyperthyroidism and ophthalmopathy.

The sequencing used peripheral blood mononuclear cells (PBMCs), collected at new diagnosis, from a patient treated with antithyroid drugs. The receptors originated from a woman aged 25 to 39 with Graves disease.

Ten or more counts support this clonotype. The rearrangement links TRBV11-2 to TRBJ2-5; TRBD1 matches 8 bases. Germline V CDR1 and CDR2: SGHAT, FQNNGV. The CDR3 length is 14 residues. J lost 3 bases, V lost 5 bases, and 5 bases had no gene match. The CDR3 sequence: CASSPMDREETQYF. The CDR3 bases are TGTGCCAGCAGCCCGATGGACAGGGAAGAGACCCAGTACTTC.

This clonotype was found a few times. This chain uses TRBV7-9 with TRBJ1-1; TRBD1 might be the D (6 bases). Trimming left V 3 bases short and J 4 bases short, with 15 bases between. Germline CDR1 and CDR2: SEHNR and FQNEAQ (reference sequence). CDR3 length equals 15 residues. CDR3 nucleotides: TGTGCCAGCAGCTTCCCAGGGGCTGGCGGCACTGAAGCTTTCTTT. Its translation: CASSFPGAGGTEAFF.

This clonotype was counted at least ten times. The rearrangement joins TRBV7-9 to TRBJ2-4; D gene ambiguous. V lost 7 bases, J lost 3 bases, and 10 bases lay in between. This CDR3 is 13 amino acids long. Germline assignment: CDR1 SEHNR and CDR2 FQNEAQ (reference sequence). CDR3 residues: CASTVVDKNIQYF. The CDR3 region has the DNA TGTGCCAGCACTGTAGTGGACAAAAACATTCAGTACTTC.

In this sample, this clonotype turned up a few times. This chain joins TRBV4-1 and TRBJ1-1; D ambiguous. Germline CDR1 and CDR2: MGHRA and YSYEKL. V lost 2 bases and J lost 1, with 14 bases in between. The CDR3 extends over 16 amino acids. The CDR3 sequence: CASSQYRLERNTEAFF. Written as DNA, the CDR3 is TGCGCCAGCAGCCAATATCGGTTGGAACGGAACACTGAAGCTTTCTTT.

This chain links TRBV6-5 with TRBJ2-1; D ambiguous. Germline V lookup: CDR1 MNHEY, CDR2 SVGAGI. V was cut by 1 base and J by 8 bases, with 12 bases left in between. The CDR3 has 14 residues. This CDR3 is CASSYLLSMDEQFF. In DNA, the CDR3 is TGTGCCAGCAGTTACTTATTAAGTATGGATGAGCAGTTCTTC.

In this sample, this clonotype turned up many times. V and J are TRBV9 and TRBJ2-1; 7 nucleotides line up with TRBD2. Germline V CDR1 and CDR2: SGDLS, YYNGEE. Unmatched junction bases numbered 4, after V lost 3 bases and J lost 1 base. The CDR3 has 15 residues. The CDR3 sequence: CASSGRGSSYNEQFF. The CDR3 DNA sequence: TGTGCCAGCAGCGGGCGGGGGTCATCCTACAATGAGCAGTTCTTC. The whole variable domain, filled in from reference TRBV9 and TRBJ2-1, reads DSGVTQTPKHLITATGQRVTLRCSPRSGDLSVYWYQQSLDQGLQFLIQYYNGEERAKGNILERFSAQQFPDLHSELNLSSLELGDSALYFCASSGRGSSYNEQFFGPGTRLTVL.

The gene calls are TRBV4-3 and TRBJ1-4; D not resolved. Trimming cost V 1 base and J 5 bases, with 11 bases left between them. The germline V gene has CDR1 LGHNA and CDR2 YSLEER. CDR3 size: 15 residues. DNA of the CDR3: TGCGCCAGCAGCCAAGGGTACGGAAAGAATGAAAAACTGTTTTTT. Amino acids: CASSQGYGKNEKLFF.

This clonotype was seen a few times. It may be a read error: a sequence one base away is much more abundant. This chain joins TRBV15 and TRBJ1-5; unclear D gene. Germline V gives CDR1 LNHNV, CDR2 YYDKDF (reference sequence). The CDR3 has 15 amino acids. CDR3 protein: CATSFDVYSNQLQHF. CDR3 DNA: TGTGCCACCAGCTTTGACGTCTATAGCAATCAGCTCCAGCATTTT. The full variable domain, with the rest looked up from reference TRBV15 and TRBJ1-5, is DAMVIQNPRYQVTQFGKPVTLSCSQTLNHNVMYWYQQKSSQAPKLLFHYYDKDFNNEADTPDNFQSRRPNTSFCFLDIRSPGLGDTAMYLCATSFDVYSNQLQHFGDGTRLSIL.

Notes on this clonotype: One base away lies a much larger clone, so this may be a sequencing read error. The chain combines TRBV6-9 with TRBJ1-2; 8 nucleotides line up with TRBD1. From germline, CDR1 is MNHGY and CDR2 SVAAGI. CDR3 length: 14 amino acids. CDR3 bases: TGTGTCAGCAGTTACTCACAGGGGGATTATGGCTACACCTTC. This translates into CVSSYSQGDYGYTF.

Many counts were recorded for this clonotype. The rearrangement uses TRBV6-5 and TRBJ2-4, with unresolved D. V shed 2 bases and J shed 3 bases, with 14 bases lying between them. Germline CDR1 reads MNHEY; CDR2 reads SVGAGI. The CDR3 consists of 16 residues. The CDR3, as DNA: TGTGCCAGCAGTTACGAACTCGGCGGATTCAAAAACATTCAGTACTTC. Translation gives CASSYELGGFKNIQYF.